The 26 T cell receptor beta chains listed next were all sequenced from one sample in a study of Ad26.COV2.S vaccination and SARS-CoV-2 variants (dated by TCRdb to the early 2020s). Library prep was done by the immunoSEQ multiplex PCR assay. Entries here come from immuneACCESS through TCRdb and include only in-frame sequences with V and J called. Some clones fail to appear in such tables; in the studies checked, an unresolved V gene covers under half of the shortfall, and the cause of the remainder is unknown. The sample table contains some 350,000 clones; only one count was recorded for about 91% of them. Of the sample, roughly 3.9% is held by the ten largest clones. The time point label on this specimen signifies: individuals recovered from natural SARS-CoV-2 infection. The starting material was peripheral blood, obtained after recovery from COVID-19. These receptors were collected from a human donor who had recovered from COVID-19.

The gene calls are TRBV10-3 and TRBJ2-3; D unresolved. Trimming shortened V by 0 bases and J by 3 bases, and 1 base separated the two germline ends. The CDR3 contains 12 residues. Germline loops: CDR1 ENHRY, CDR2 SYGVKD. The CDR3 bases are TGTGCCATCAGTGAGTCAACAGATACGCAGTATTTT. Translating it yields CAISESTDTQYF.

The rearrangement links TRBV27 to TRBJ2-7; weak D call: TRBD1 (5 bases). The germline CDR1 and CDR2 sequences are MNHEY and SMNVEV (reference sequence). Deletions cut 2 bases from V and 2 bases from J, with 10 bases between. The CDR3 is 14 amino acids. The chain's CDR3 is CASSLGAGPYEQYF. The CDR3 nucleotides read TGTGCCAGCAGTTTAGGAGCAGGGCCCTACGAGCAGTACTTC.

The rearrangement joins TRBV12-3 or TRBV12-4 to TRBJ1-1; D is ambiguous. Between the trimmed V and J ends, which lost 7 bases and 10 bases, there was a span of 19 bases. This CDR3 has 13 amino acids. The CDR3 DNA reads as TGTGCCAGCACCCGGGAGAGGTTCACTAGAGCTTTCTTT. Amino acid sequence: CASTRERFTRAFF.

The genes are TRBV5-1 and TRBJ1-2, with 7 bases matching TRBD1. This CDR3 spans 14 amino acids. Germline lookup yields CDR1 SGHRS and CDR2 YFSETQ. The J segment lost 3 bases and the V segment lost 2 bases, leaving 4 bases of the junction unmatched. Here the CDR3 DNA reads TGCGCCAGCAGCTTAGGCGGGACAGACTATGGCTACACCTTC. This encodes CASSLGGTDYGYTF.

The chain joins TRBV15 to TRBJ1-5; TRBD1 matches 10 bases. This CDR3 is 18 amino acids long. From germline, CDR1 is LNHNV and CDR2 YYDKDF (reference sequence). The V segment lost 1 base and the J segment 0 bases; nucleotides outside the gene matches: 6. The CDR3 region is CATSRGDRGGYSNQPQHF. CDR3 sequence (DNA): TGTGCCACCAGCAGAGGGGACAGGGGCGGATATAGCAATCAGCCCCAGCATTTT.

The genes are TRBV5-1 and TRBJ2-7; 8 bases agree with TRBD2. Germline V gene data show CDR1 as SGHRS and CDR2 as YFSETQ. Trimming at V came to 4 bases and at J to 5 bases, leaving 11 bases not matched to a gene. The CDR3 is 15 amino acids. The CDR3 sequence is CASSPGGLAGNEQYF. CDR3 in DNA: TGCGCCAGCAGCCCGGGGGGGCTAGCGGGTAACGAGCAGTACTTC.

The chain couples TRBV10-1 to TRBJ2-3; D gene uncertain. Trimming shortened V by 0 bases and J by 6 bases, and 10 bases separated the two germline ends. The CDR3 loop spans 14 amino acids. The V gene's germline CDR1 is WNHNN and CDR2 SYGVQD (reference sequence). The CDR3 region is CASSESGSGDTQYF. The CDR3 DNA follows: TGCGCCAGCAGTGAGTCGGGGTCCGGTGATACGCAGTATTTT.

This chain uses TRBV5-5 with TRBJ1-1; D gene uncertain. This CDR3 has 13 residues. Germline V gene lookup returns CDR1 SGHKS and CDR2 YYEKEE (reference sequence). Trimming pared 4 bases from V and 3 bases from J, leaving 10 bases between. The CDR3 DNA follows: TGTGCCAGCAGCCGGTGGGTGGACACTGAAGCTTTCTTT. Translating gives CASSRWVDTEAFF.

J is TRBJ1-2 and V is TRBV9; the D gene is possibly TRBD1 (6 bases). The CDR3 loop spans 19 amino acids. V dropped 0 bases and J dropped 3 bases, with 24 bases sitting between them. The germline CDR1 and CDR2 sequences are SGDLS and YYNGEE. This CDR3 reads CASSVAHSEGGPSDYGYTF. In DNA, the CDR3 is TGTGCCAGCAGCGTAGCCCATAGCGAGGGGGGCCCTTCGGACTATGGCTACACCTTC.

This chain uses TRBV3-1 (or the pseudogene TRBV3-2) with TRBJ2-6, with 7 bases lining up with TRBD2. V lost 3 bases to trimming and J lost 0 bases; unmatched junction nucleotides: 5. This CDR3 spans 17 amino acids. CDR1 is LGHDT, CDR2 YNNKEL, per germline (reference sequence). The DNA of the CDR3 is TGTGCCAGCAGCCAGGGGACTACTATCTCTGGGGCCAACGTCCTGACTTTC. It yields the protein CASSQGTTISGANVLTF.

The rearrangement links TRBV4-3 to TRBJ2-1, with TRBD2 matching over 11 bases. The germline gives CDR1 LGHNA, CDR2 YSLEER. This CDR3 has 16 residues. After removal of 4 bases from V and 3 bases from J, the junction contained 5 bases not matched to a gene. The CDR3 nucleotides are TGCGCCAGCAGCCCCTCCGGGACTAGCGGCTACAATGAGCAGTTCTTC. It specifies CASSPSGTSGYNEQFF.

The chain employs TRBV6-1 and TRBJ1-1; tentatively, D is TRBD1 (6 bases). CDR1 and CDR2 (germline): MNHNS, SASEGT. This CDR3 contains 13 residues. Trimming removed 3 bases at V and 7 bases at J, with 12 bases between. Here the CDR3 DNA reads TGTGCCAGCAGTGACAGGACAGCCGATGAAGCTTTCTTT. Protein: CASSDRTADEAFF.

The gene calls are TRBV5-4 and TRBJ1-3; D is uncertain. Germline V gene data show CDR1 as SGHNT and CDR2 as YYREEE (reference sequence). The CDR3 runs 11 residues. V lost 3 bases to trimming and J lost 4 bases, with 2 bases between them. The CDR3, as DNA: TGTGCCAGCAGCTGGGGAAACACCATATATTTT. Protein sequence: CASSWGNTIYF.

The chain carries TRBV9 and TRBJ2-6; D tentatively fits TRBD1 or TRBD2 (6 bases each). Germline V gene sequence: CDR1 SGDLS, CDR2 YYNGEE. Trimming left V 6 bases short and J 4 bases short, with 17 bases between. The CDR3 totals 16 residues. CDR3 nucleotide sequence: TGTGCCAGCAACTCTAGGGGGGTCTCCGGGGCCAACGTCCTGACTTTC. Translated: CASNSRGVSGANVLTF.

The V and J genes are TRBV25-1 and TRBJ2-3; TRBD2 agrees at 12 bases. The CDR3 contains 15 residues. V lost 9 bases to trimming and J lost 4 bases; unmatched junction nucleotides: 8. The germline CDR1 and CDR2 sequences are MGHDK and SYGVNS. The CDR3 nucleotides read TGTGCCAGTCGCCCTAGCGGGGGGGCGGCAGATACGCAGTATTTT. Protein: CASRPSGGAADTQYF.

The CDR3, as DNA: TGTGCCAGCAGCGCTATTACTCCGGGACAGGGGCGTACGAACACCGGGGAGCTGTTTTTT. Its protein is CASSAITPGQGRTNTGELFF. The chain has TRBV11-3 and TRBJ2-2; 10 nucleotides align to TRBD1. Germline V gives CDR1 SGHNT, CDR2 YENEEA. The junction had 15 bases not matched to a gene; V was cut back by 5 bases and J by 0 bases. CDR3 length: 20 residues.

This clone was seen a few times. The genes are TRBV6-1 and TRBJ2-5; TRBD1 matches at 8 bases. J was trimmed by 5 bases and V by 2 bases; bases with no gene match: 7. The CDR3 has 15 amino acids. Looked up from germline, CDR1 is MNHNS and CDR2 is SASEGT. The CDR3 nucleotides are TGTGCCAGCAGTGAACAGGGGGCGATCGGGGAGACCCAGTACTTC. Translation: CASSEQGAIGETQYF.

This chain uses TRBV7-9 with TRBJ2-3, with 10 bases aligning to TRBD2. Trimming removed 5 bases from V and 8 bases from J; junction bases left unmatched: 10. Germline V gene sequence: CDR1 SEHNR, CDR2 FQNEAQ (reference sequence). The CDR3 is made up of 15 amino acids. CDR3 in DNA: TGTGCCAGCAGCCCAGCCGAGCGGGGGGGACGTACGCAGTATTTT. It specifies CASSPAERGGRTQYF. The full variable domain, with the rest looked up from reference TRBV7-9 and TRBJ2-3, is DTGVSQNPRHKITKRGQNVTFRCDPISEHNRLYWYRQTLGQGPEFLTYFQNEAQLEKSRLLSDRFSAERPKGSFSTLEIQRTEQGDSAMYLCASSPAERGGRTQYFGPGTRLTVL.

The gene calls are TRBV6-5 and TRBJ1-2, with 11 positions matching TRBD1. V shed 2 bases and J 7 bases; nucleotides not matched to a gene: 3. CDR1 and CDR2 from the germline V gene are MNHEY and SVGAGI. The CDR3 runs to 14 residues. This CDR3 reads CASSYRGQGGGYTF. The CDR3 nucleotides are TGTGCCAGCAGTTACCGGGGACAGGGGGGTGGCTACACCTTC.

The gene calls are TRBV16 and TRBJ1-1; the D is unclear. Germline CDR1 and CDR2: KGHSY and FQNENV. CDR3 length: 12 amino acids. V gave up 2 bases and J gave up 5 bases, with 6 bases separating them. The CDR3 here is CASSQRVTEAFF. The CDR3 DNA is TGTGCCAGCAGCCAACGGGTTACTGAAGCTTTCTTT.

This chain links TRBV18 with TRBJ1-1; D remains unclear. CDR1 and CDR2 from the germline V gene are KGHSH and LQKENI. V lost 4 bases to trimming and J lost 3 bases, with 9 bases between them. CDR3 length equals 13 residues. CDR3 nucleotides: TGTGCCAGCTCACAGGCAGTTTACACTGAAGCTTTCTTT. This encodes CASSQAVYTEAFF.

The chain couples TRBV6-5 to TRBJ2-5, with TRBD2 matching over 16 bases. Per the germline V gene, CDR1 is MNHEY and CDR2 is SVGAGI. V lost 7 bases, J lost 7 bases, and 6 bases stayed unmatched. The CDR3 contains 15 residues. The CDR3 nucleotides read TGTGCCAGCACCTTGGGACTAGCGGGGGGGGCGACCCAGTACTTC. This encodes CASTLGLAGGATQYF.

V and J are TRBV6-5 and TRBJ2-1, with D perhaps matching TRBD1 (6 bases). V lost 5 bases and J lost 3, with 14 bases in between. This CDR3 has 15 residues. Looked up from germline, CDR1 is MNHEY and CDR2 is SVGAGI. The CDR3 DNA follows: TGTGCCAGCAGTCCCGGGACACCGCACTACAATGAGCAGTTCTTC. It yields the protein CASSPGTPHYNEQFF.

V gene TRBV2 combines with J gene TRBJ1-5; 8 positions match TRBD1. With 5 bases clipped from V and 4 bases from J, the junction kept 4 bases outside the gene matches. Germline V CDR1 and CDR2: SNHLY, FYNNEI. CDR3 size: 14 residues. The CDR3 region is CASSTDRGNQPQHF. The CDR3 DNA follows: TGTGCCAGCAGTACTGACAGGGGAAATCAGCCCCAGCATTTT. Based on the CDR3 plus reference TRBV2 and TRBJ1-5, the full variable domain is EPEVTQTPSHQVTQMGQEVILRCVPISNHLYFYWYRQILGQKVEFLVSFYNNEISEKSEIFDDQFSVERPDGSNFTLKIRSTKLEDSAMYFCASSTDRGNQPQHFGDGTRLSIL.

V is TRBV19 and J is TRBJ1-5; the match to TRBD1 covers 9 bases. The CDR3 has 15 amino acids. Germline CDR1 reads LNHDA; CDR2 reads SQIVND (reference sequence). V lost 10 bases and J lost 7; bases outside the gene matches: 14. CDR3 in DNA: TGTGCCACCTCCGCCACAGGGGGCAGAGGACAGCCCCAGCATTTT. This encodes CATSATGGRGQPQHF.

V and J are TRBV11-3 and TRBJ2-3, with D hard to call. This CDR3 region has 14 residues. CDR1 SGHNT and CDR2 YENEEA come from the germline V gene. The ends were cut back, 1 base at V and 0 bases at J, with 5 bases in the middle. In DNA, the CDR3 is TGTGCCAGCAGCTTAGCCGGGAGCACAGATACGCAGTATTTT. It yields the protein CASSLAGSTDTQYF.